The 20 T cell receptor beta chains presented below share a single source sample, sequenced in a study of T-cell reconstitution after alpha-beta-depleted transplantation in children. Preparation of the TCRbeta library was carried out with unique molecular identifiers. TCRdb reprocessed the PCR reads via MiXCR and lists one record per CDR3 protein. The sample lists 540,000 or so distinct CDR3 sequences; 23% were seen once. The starting material was PBMCs, mostly from graft donor cells, obtained 360 days after TCRalphabeta/CD19-depleted stem cell transplant. Every receptor here comes from a boy less than two years old who had a stem cell transplant for acute myeloid leukemia, so the T cells may come from the graft donor.

This clonotype has more than one count but fewer than ten. This rearrangement joins TRBV20-1 to TRBJ1-3, with D maybe TRBD1 (6 bases). The V end lost 0 bases, the J end lost 5 bases, and 14 bases lay between the germline ends. The germline V gene encodes CDR1 DFQATT and CDR2 SNEGSKA (reference sequence). The CDR3 is 15 residues long. The CDR3: CSARDPWTARNTIYF. The CDR3 bases are TGCAGTGCTAGAGATCCGTGGACAGCGAGAAACACCATATATTTT.

This clonotype has more than one count but fewer than ten. The chain links TRBV25-1 to TRBJ2-1, with D possibly being TRBD2 (6 bases). Germline CDR1 and CDR2: MGHDK and SYGVNS. Trimming removed 6 bases from V and 7 bases from J, with 13 bases in between. This CDR3 is 13 amino acids long. The CDR3 DNA follows: TGTGCCAGCAGCGGGGACTGGAATAATGAGCAGTTCTTC. Amino acids: CASSGDWNNEQFF.

This clonotype was recorded many times. This chain joins TRBV19 and TRBJ2-7, with D possibly matching TRBD1 (6 bases). V lost 6 bases to trimming and J lost 3 bases, with 15 bases between them. Germline assignment: CDR1 LNHDA and CDR2 SQIVND (reference sequence). This CDR3 region has 14 residues. The CDR3 DNA follows: TGTGCCAGTAGCCACCGGGACAAAAACTACGAGCAGTACTTC. Amino acid sequence: CASSHRDKNYEQYF.

This clonotype has just a few counts. The gene calls are TRBV12-5 and TRBJ2-3; D not certain. V was cut by 6 bases and J by 0 bases, with 7 bases left in between. This CDR3 region has 13 residues. Per germline, CDR1 LGHNT and CDR2 FRNRAP. For the CDR3, the DNA is TGTGCTAGTGGCCCTGACAGCACAGATACGCAGTATTTT. Amino acids: CASGPDSTDTQYF. The full variable domain, with the rest looked up from reference TRBV12-5 and TRBJ2-3, is DARVTQTPRHKVTEMGQEVTMRCQPILGHNTVFWYRQTMMQGLELLAYFRNRAPLDDSGMPKDRFSAEMPDATLATLKIQPSEPRDSAVYFCASGPDSTDTQYFGPGTRLTVL.

This clonotype was seen many times. This chain connects TRBV10-3 to TRBJ2-7, with 7 nucleotides matching TRBD1. Germline CDR1 and CDR2: ENHRY and SYGVKD. V was pared by 5 bases and J by 2 bases, with 12 bases of the junction left unmatched. CDR3 length: 16 amino acids. The CDR3 sequence: CAISTTLRDRTYEQYF. In DNA, the CDR3 is TGTGCCATCAGTACCACACTTAGGGACAGAACCTACGAGCAGTACTTC.

As regards this clonotype: A junction boundary mismatches the germline segment, possibly from a read error. The chain carries TRBV4-1 and TRBJ2-2; 10 bases line up with TRBD2. Germline V gives CDR1 MGHRA, CDR2 YSYEKL. The CDR3 is 16 residues long. CDR3 bases: TGCGCCAGCAGCCAAGGGATAGCGGGGGGATCCGGGGAGCTGATTTTT. Amino acids: CASSQGIAGGSGELIF.

The DNA for the CDR3 is TGTGCCAGCAGCTCCGGGACAGGGGCTAGGCGGGAGACCCAGTACTTC. It specifies CASSSGTGARRETQYF. The V gene is TRBV7-2, the J gene TRBJ2-5, with 10 bases aligning to TRBD1. CDR3 length: 16 residues. V dropped 4 bases and J dropped 5; count of bases not matched to a gene: 10. CDR1 is SGHTA, CDR2 FQGNSA, per germline.

This clonotype occurred many times. The CDR3 spells CASSSSSVRSYEQYF. The CDR3 DNA reads as TGTGCCAGCAGCTCTTCCTCAGTGAGATCCTACGAGCAGTACTTC. The chain employs TRBV11-2 and TRBJ2-7; D gene unclear. Trimming removed 4 bases at V and 1 base at J, with 14 bases between. CDR3 length equals 15 residues. Germline loops: CDR1 SGHAT, CDR2 FQNNGV.

The count of this clonotype is one. The CDR3 DNA reads TGTGCCAGCAGCCCCAGGAGCGGGGGTTTCTACAATGAGCAGTTCTTC. Its translation is CASSPRSGGFYNEQFF. V is TRBV6-1 and J is TRBJ2-1; 8 positions match TRBD2. CDR3 length: 16 amino acids. J was trimmed by 3 bases and V by 6 bases; bases with no gene match: 10. Per germline, CDR1 MNHNS and CDR2 SASEGT.

This clonotype was seen repeatedly, ten times or more. The chain employs TRBV6-2 or TRBV6-3 and TRBJ2-1, with D perhaps matching TRBD1 or TRBD2 (5 bases each). The CDR3 spans 17 residues. The ends were cut back, 8 bases at V and 1 base at J, with 21 bases in the middle. Germline assignment: CDR1 MNHEY and CDR2 SVGEGT. The CDR3 region is CASDDGRGGTSYNEQFF. CDR3 sequence (DNA): TGTGCCAGCGACGACGGTCGGGGCGGTACATCCTACAATGAGCAGTTCTTC.

This clonotype occurred a few times. The chain couples TRBV29-1 to TRBJ2-2, with 8 bases matching TRBD1. V was pared by 6 bases and J by 1 base, with 10 bases of the junction left unmatched. CDR1 is SQVTM and CDR2 is ANQGSEA in the germline V gene. This CDR3 is 16 amino acids long. The CDR3 DNA reads TGCAGCGTACTGCAGGGGGCACTCCTGAACACCGGGGAGCTGTTTTTT. Its protein is CSVLQGALLNTGELFF.

The table lists this clonotype with many counts. The V and J genes are TRBV5-4 and TRBJ1-2, with D maybe TRBD1 (6 bases). CDR1 and CDR2 from the germline V gene are SGHNT and YYREEE (reference sequence). The CDR3 spans 15 residues. V lost 1 base and J lost 4, with 14 bases in between. The CDR3 here is CASSLLTGRGYGYTF. CDR3 sequence (DNA): TGTGCCAGCAGCTTGTTGACAGGCCGTGGCTATGGCTACACCTTC.

This clonotype has at least ten counts. V gene TRBV6-5 combines with J gene TRBJ2-7, with 7 bases matching TRBD2. Unmatched junction bases numbered 3, after V lost 0 bases and J lost 1 base. This CDR3 has 15 amino acids. The germline V gene encodes CDR1 MNHEY and CDR2 SVGAGI. The CDR3 region is CASSYSGGGSYEQYF. CDR3 bases: TGTGCCAGCAGTTACTCGGGGGGGGGATCCTACGAGCAGTACTTC.

At least ten counts were recorded for this clonotype. CDR3 protein: CSAISGANNEQFF. The CDR3 bases are TGCAGTGCTATTAGCGGGGCCAACAATGAGCAGTTCTTC. The J gene is TRBJ2-1, the V gene TRBV20-1; 8 positions agree with TRBD2. This CDR3 spans 13 amino acids. In germline, CDR1 is DFQATT, CDR2 SNEGSKA (reference sequence). J was trimmed by 5 bases and V by 4 bases; bases with no gene match: 4.

This clonotype was observed a few times. This rearrangement joins TRBV3-1 to TRBJ1-4; D unresolved. With 0 bases removed from V and 4 bases from J, the gap between germline ends came to 18 bases. The CDR3 is 18 residues long. CDR1 and CDR2 from the germline V gene are LGHDT and YNNKEL (reference sequence). The CDR3 here is CASSQDHLLRQFNEKLFF. In nucleotides, the CDR3 is TGTGCCAGCAGCCAAGATCATCTTCTGCGCCAGTTTAATGAAAAACTGTTTTTT. The full variable domain, rest sourced from reference TRBV3-1 and TRBJ1-4, is DTAVSQTPKYLVTQMGNDKSIKCEQNLGHDTMYWYKQDSKKFLKIMFSYNNKELIINETVPNRFSPKSPDKAHLNLHINSLELGDSAVYFCASSQDHLLRQFNEKLFFGSGTQLSVL.

This clonotype was seen only a few times. This chain links TRBV18 with TRBJ1-2; D is unresolved. The germline CDR1 and CDR2 sequences are KGHSH and LQKENI. V was cut by 3 bases and J by 4 bases, with 18 bases left in between. The CDR3 contains 16 residues. The CDR3 sequence is CASSPFAQGSGYGYTF. The CDR3 nucleotides read TGTGCCAGCTCACCCTTCGCACAAGGAAGTGGCTATGGCTACACCTTC.

This chain uses TRBV4-3 with TRBJ1-1; D uncertain. The CDR3 runs to 14 residues. Germline lookup yields CDR1 LGHNA and CDR2 YSLEER. V lost 1 base to trimming and J lost 1 base, with 7 bases between them. As DNA, the CDR3 is TGCGCCAGCAGCCAAGGGGCGGGGAACACTGAAGCTTTCTTT. The encoded protein is CASSQGAGNTEAFF.

This clonotype was seen at least ten times. J is TRBJ2-3 and V is TRBV29-1; 8 nucleotides agree with TRBD2. Germline V lookup: CDR1 SQVTM, CDR2 ANQGSEA. The length of the CDR3 is 13 residues. Trimming at V came to 7 bases and at J to 5 bases, leaving 8 bases not matched to a gene. The DNA of the CDR3 is TGCAGCGGTTCGAGGGGACTAGGAGATACGCAGTATTTT. This encodes CSGSRGLGDTQYF.

This clonotype was found a few times. The chain carries TRBV15 and TRBJ1-6; D not certain. Germline V gene lookup returns CDR1 LNHNV and CDR2 YYDKDF (reference sequence). V was cut by 0 bases and J by 8 bases, with 11 bases left in between. The CDR3 loop spans 15 amino acids. CDR3 sequence (DNA): TGTGCCACCAGCAGAGATGGGCCCGCTTATTCACCCCTCCACTTT. This sequence encodes CATSRDGPAYSPLHF.

The chain is built from TRBV18 and TRBJ2-4; D not resolved. V gave up 6 bases and J gave up 1 base, with 13 bases separating them. Germline V CDR1 and CDR2: KGHSH, LQKENI. There are 15 residues in the CDR3. This chain's CDR3 is CASSHRVLAKNIQYF. CDR3 nucleotides: TGTGCCAGCTCGCACAGAGTTTTGGCCAAAAACATTCAGTACTTC.